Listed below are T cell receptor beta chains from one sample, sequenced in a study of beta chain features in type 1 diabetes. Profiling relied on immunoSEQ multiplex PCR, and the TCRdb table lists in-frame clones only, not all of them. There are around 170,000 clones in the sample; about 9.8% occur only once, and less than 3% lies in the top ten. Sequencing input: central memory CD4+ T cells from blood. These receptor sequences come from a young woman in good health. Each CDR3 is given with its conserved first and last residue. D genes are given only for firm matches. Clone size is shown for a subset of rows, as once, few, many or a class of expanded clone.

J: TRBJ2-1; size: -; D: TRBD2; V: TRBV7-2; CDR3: CASSLDSGGGNEQFF; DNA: TGTGCCAGCAGCTTAGATAGCGGGGGAGGAAATGAGCAGTTCTTC
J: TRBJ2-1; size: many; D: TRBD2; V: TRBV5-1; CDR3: CASSSNSGREQFF; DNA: TGCGCCAGCAGCTCTAATAGCGGGAGGGAGCAGTTCTTC
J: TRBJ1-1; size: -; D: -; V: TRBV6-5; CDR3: CASTSRVPSTEAFF; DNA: TGTGCCAGCACCTCTCGAGTCCCGAGCACTGAAGCTTTCTTT
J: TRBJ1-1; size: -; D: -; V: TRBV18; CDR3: CASSPDGGKAFF; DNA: TGTGCCAGCTCTCCAGACGGGGGTAAAGCTTTCTTT
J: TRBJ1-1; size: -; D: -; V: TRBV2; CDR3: CASSEASGGTEAFF; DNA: TGTGCCAGCAGTGAAGCCTCGGGGGGGACTGAAGCTTTCTTT
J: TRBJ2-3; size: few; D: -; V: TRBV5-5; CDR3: CASSSSGVRSTDTQYF; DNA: TGTGCCAGCAGCTCCTCAGGGGTCAGGAGCACAGATACGCAGTATTTT
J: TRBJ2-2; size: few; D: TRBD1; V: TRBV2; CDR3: CASSQGAPGELFF; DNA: TGTGCCAGCAGTCAGGGGGCGCCCGGGGAGCTGTTTTTT
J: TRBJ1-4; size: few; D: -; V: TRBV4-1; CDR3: CASSQPRDFNEKLFF; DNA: TGCGCCAGCAGCCAACCCCGGGACTTTAATGAAAAACTGTTTTTT
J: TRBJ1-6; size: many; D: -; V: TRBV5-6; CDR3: CASSVGVTGNSPLHF; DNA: TGTGCCAGCAGCGTGGGGGTGACGGGGAATTCACCCCTCCACTTT
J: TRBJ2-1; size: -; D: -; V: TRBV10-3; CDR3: CAISQDSYNEQFF; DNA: TGTGCCATCAGTCAGGACAGCTACAATGAGCAGTTCTTC
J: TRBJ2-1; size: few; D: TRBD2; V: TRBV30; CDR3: CAWSETSGGYNEQFF; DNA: TGTGCCTGGAGCGAGACTAGCGGGGGTTACAATGAGCAGTTCTTC
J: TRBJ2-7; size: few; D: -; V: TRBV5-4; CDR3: CASSSPRDNAYEQYF; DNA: TGTGCCAGCAGCAGCCCTCGGGACAACGCCTACGAGCAGTACTTC
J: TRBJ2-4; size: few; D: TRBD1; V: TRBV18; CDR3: CASSPLAGTGGSLAKNIQYF; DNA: TGTGCCAGCTCACCCCTCGCCGGGACAGGGGGGTCCCTTGCCAAAAACATTCAGTACTTC
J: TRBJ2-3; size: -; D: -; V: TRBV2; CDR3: CASSVTVTDTQYF; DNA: TGTGCCAGCAGTGTAACTGTGACAGATACGCAGTATTTT
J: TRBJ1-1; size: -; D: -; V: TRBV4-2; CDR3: CASSQDRENTEAFF; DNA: TGTGCCAGCAGCCAAGACCGAGAGAACACTGAAGCTTTCTTT
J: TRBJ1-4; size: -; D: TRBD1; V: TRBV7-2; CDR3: CASSPRTGGEKLFF; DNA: TGTGCCAGCAGCCCCAGGACAGGGGGTGAAAAACTGTTTTTT
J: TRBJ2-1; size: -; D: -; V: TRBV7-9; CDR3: CASSLRVGGNYNEQFF; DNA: TGTGCCAGCAGCTTAAGGGTAGGAGGTAACTACAATGAGCAGTTCTTC
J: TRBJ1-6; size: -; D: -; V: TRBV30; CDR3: CALTVNSPLHF; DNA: TGTGCCTTGACAGTCAATTCACCCCTCCACTTT
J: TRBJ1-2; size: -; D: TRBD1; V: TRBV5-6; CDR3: CASSSGTGEGYTF; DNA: TGTGCCAGCAGCTCCGGGACAGGGGAAGGCTACACCTTC
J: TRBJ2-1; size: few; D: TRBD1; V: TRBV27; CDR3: CASRGHRDRGVSEQFF; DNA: TGTGCCAGCAGAGGCCATAGGGACAGGGGGGTAAGTGAGCAGTTCTTC
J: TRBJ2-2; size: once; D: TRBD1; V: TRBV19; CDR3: CASSVDRGAQLFF; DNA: TGTGCCAGTAGTGTGGACAGGGGGGCGCAGCTGTTTTTT
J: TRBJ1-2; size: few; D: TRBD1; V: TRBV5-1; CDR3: CASSIQDRAYGYTF; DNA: TGCGCCAGCAGCATCCAGGACAGGGCTTATGGCTACACCTTC
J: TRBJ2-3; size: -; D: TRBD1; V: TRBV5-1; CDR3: CASRVGGAGTDTQYF; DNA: TGCGCCAGCAGGGTAGGGGGCGCGGGCACAGATACGCAGTATTTT
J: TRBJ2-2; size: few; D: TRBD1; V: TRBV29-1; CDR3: CSVDTSGTGNTGELFF; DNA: TGCAGCGTTGATACGTCCGGGACAGGGAACACCGGGGAGCTGTTTTTT
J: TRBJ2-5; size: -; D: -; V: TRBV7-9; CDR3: CASSLVGGDQETQYF; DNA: TGTGCCAGCAGCTTAGTGGGGGGAGATCAAGAGACCCAGTACTTC
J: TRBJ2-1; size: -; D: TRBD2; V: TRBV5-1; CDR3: CASSWGAGGLFNEQFF; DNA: TGCGCCAGCAGCTGGGGAGCGGGGGGACTTTTCAATGAGCAGTTCTTC
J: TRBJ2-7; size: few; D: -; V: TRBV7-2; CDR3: CASSLLGVPGYEQYF; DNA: TGTGCCAGCAGCTTACTGGGCGTCCCAGGCTACGAGCAGTACTTC
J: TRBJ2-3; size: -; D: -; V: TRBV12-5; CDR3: CASGFSRPDTQYF; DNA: TGTGCTAGTGGTTTTTCGCGCCCAGATACGCAGTATTTT
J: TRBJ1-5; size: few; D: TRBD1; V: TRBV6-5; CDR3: CASLPDRGMGQPQHF; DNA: TGTGCCAGCCTCCCTGACAGGGGCATGGGTCAGCCCCAGCATTTT
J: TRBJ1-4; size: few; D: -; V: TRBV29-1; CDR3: CSVEGTGVEEKLFF; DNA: TGCAGCGTTGAGGGGACGGGAGTTGAAGAAAAACTGTTTTTT
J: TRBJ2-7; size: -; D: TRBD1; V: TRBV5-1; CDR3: CASSSVGQGVYYEQYF; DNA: TGCGCCAGCAGCTCGGTTGGACAGGGCGTCTACTACGAGCAGTACTTC
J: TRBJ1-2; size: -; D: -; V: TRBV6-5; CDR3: CASSYSRGGYTF; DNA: TGTGCCAGCAGTTACAGTCGGGGTGGCTACACCTTC
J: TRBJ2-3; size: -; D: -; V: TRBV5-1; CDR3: CASKGEDTQYF; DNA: TGCGCCAGCAAGGGGGAAGATACGCAGTATTTT
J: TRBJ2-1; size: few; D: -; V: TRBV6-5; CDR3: CASRSDLEYRNEQFF; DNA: TGTGCCAGCAGGTCTGACCTAGAATATAGGAATGAGCAGTTCTTC
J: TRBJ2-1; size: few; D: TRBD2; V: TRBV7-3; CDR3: CASRPGLGNNEQFF; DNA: TGTGCCAGCAGGCCGGGACTAGGCAACAATGAGCAGTTCTTC
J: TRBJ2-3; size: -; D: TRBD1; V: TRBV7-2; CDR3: CASSPQGADTQYF; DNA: TGTGCCAGCAGCCCTCAGGGGGCAGATACGCAGTATTTT
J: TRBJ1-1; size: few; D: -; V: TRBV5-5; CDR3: CASSLWGANTEAFF; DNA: TGTGCCAGCAGCTTGTGGGGAGCGAACACTGAAGCTTTCTTT
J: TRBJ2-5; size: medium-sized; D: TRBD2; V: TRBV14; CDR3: CASSQESGDGLAGIQETQYF; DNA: TGTGCCAGCAGCCAAGAGTCGGGGGACGGCCTAGCGGGCATACAAGAGACCCAGTACTTC
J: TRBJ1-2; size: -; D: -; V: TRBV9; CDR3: CASTELRRPRGKWCYTF; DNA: TGTGCCAGCACCGAACTCAGGCGACCCCGTGGAAAATGGTGCTACACCTTC
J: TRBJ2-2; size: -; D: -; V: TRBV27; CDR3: CASSLDPQGNTGELFF; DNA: TGTGCCAGCAGCTTAGACCCACAGGGGAACACCGGGGAGCTGTTTTTT
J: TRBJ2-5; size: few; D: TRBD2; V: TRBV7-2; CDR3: CASSLSGGAGETQYF; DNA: TGTGCCAGCAGCTTAAGCGGGGGGGCGGGAGAGACCCAGTACTTC